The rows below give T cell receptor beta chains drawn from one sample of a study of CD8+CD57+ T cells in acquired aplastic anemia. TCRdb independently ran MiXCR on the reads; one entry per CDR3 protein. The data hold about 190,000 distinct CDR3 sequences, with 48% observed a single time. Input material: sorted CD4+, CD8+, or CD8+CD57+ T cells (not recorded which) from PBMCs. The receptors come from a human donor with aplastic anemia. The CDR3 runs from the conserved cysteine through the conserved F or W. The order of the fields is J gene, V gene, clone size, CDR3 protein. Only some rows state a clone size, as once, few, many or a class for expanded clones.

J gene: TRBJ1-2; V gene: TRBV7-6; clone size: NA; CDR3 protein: CASSTRPTGTAYGYTF
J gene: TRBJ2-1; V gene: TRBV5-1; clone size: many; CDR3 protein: CASSPAVNEQFF
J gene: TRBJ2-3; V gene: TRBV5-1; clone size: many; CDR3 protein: CASKEGAIGGTQYF
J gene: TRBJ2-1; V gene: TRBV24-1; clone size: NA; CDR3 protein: CATSVDRGTRNEQFF
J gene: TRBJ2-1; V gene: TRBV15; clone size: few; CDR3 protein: CATSSNSVGRGFF
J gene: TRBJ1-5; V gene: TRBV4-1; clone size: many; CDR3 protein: CASSQDTADPRNQPQHF
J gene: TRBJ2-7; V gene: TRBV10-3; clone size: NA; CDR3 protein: CAIGPSSGPSYEQYF
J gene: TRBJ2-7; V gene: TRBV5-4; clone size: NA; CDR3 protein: CASSLGSLRVAGMYEQYF
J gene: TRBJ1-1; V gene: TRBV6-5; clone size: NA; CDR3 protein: CASSSGWDTEAFF
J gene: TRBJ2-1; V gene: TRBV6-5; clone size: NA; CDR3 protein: CASSFSVGDEQFF
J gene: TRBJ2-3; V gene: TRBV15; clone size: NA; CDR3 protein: CATSLIRDRLTDTQYF
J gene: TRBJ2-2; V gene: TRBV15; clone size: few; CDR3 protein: CATSKGLAGVVAGELFF
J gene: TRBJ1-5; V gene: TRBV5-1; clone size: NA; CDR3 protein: CASSRDGRRPQHF
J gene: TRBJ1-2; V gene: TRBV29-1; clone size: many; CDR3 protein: CSVLRGTNANYGYTF
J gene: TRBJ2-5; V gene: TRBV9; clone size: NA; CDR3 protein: CAGSHRGRRETQYF
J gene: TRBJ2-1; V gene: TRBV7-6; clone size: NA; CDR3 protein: CASSLAAEEQFF
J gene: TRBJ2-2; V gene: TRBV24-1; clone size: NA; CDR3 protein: CATSAVPGIGTGELFF
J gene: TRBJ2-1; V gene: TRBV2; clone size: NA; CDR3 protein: CASSEERTYEQFF
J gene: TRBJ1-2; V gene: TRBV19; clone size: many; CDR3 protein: CASTPTGEDGYTF
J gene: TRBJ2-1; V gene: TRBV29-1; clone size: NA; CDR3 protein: CSLVSGRSYNEQFF
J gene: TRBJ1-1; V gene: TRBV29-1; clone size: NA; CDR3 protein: CSVEGGRATDNTEAFF
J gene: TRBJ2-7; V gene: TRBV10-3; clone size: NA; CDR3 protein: CAISGGVPGRDEQYF
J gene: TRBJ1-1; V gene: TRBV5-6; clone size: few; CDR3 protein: CASSLFDRENTEAFF
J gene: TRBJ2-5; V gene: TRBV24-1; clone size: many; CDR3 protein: CATSRRRGSWETQYF
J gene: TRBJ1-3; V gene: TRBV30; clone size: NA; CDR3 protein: CAWSGSDSSGNTIYF
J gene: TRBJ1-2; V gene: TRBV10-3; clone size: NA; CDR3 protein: CAISGTGENYGYTF
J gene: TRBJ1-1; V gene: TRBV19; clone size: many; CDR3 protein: CASSTTGFVGSTEAFF
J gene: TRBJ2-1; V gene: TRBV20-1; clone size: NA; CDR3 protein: CSAAQAGAQFF
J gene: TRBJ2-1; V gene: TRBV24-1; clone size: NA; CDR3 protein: CATSPRLYNEQFF
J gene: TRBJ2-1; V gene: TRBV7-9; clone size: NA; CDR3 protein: CASSLGATLQFF
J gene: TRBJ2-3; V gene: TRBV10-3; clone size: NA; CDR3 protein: CAISNHIPGTGGTQYF
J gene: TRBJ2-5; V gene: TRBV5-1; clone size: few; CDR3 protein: CASSLGVASEPTETQYF
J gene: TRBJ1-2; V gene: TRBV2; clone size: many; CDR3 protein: CASSSSPYGYTF
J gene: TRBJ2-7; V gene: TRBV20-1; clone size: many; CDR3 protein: CSAKGLVGGYEQYF
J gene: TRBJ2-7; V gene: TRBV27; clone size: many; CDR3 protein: CASSPPRGRIYEQYF
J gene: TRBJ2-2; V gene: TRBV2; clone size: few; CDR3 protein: CASSQFPIYRGPNTGELFF
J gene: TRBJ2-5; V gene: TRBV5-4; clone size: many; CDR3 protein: CASRAYDRQETQYF
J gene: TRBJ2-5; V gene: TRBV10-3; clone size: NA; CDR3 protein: CAISLTGKETQYF
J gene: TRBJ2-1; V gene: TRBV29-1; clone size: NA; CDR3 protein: CSSGSGTLNNEQFF
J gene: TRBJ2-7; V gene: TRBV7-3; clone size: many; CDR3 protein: CASSPTSGRAEQYF
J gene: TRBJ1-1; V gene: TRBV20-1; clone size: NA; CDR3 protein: CSADHRAAEAFF
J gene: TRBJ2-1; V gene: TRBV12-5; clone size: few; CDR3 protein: CASGAGTSGRNEQFF
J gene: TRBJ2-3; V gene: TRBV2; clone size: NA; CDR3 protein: CASSPGGGRRNTQYF
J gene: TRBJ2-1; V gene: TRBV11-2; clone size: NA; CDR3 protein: CASSPPVLTGGDEQFF
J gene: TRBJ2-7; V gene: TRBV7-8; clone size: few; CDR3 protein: CASSLTQGYEQYF
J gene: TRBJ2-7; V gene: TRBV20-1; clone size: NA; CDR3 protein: CSPTSGGYEQYF
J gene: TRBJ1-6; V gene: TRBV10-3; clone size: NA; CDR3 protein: CAISMTEGNSPLHF
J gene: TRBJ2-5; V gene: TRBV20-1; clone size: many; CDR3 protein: CSARDNLGETQYF
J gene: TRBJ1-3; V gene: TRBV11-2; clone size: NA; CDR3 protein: CASSPSRAGNTIYF
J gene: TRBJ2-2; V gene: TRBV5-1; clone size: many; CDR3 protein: CASSVDRGQLAGGELFF
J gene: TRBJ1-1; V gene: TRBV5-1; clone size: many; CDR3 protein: CASSPTGGEAEAFF
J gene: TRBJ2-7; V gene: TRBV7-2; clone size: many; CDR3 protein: CASSTPPPASGTSYEQYF
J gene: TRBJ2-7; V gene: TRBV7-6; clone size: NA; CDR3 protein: CASSAALGEQYF